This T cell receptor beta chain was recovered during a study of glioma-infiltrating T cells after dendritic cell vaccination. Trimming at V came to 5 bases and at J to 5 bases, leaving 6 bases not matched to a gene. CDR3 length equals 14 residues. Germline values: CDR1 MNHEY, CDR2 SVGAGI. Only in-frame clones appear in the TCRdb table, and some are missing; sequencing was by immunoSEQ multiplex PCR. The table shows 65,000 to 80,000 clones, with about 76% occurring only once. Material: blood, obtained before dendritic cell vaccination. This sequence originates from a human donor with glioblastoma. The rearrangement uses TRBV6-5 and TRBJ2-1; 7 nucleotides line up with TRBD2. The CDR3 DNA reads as TGTGCCAGCAGTCCTCTGGCGGGGGACAATGAGCAGTTCTTC. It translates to CASSPLAGDNEQFF.